A single sample is the source of the 3 T cell receptor beta chains below, sequenced in a study of control samples from healthy donors and cancer patients. The protocol was immunoSEQ multiplex PCR, while the TCRdb copy is restricted to in-frame clones and leaves out a portion. The sample lists around 85,000 clones; 94% were seen once. The specimen was blood. The source of these receptors is a woman under 30 in good health.

This rearrangement joins TRBV6-5 to TRBJ2-3; D ambiguous. The CDR3 sequence is 15 residues long. V was clipped by 6 bases and J by 0 bases, with 13 bases between them. Per germline, CDR1 MNHEY and CDR2 SVGAGI. CDR3 in amino acids: CASSGRTSSTDTQYF. CDR3 nucleotide sequence: TGTGCCAGCAGCGGGCGAACTTCTAGCACAGATACGCAGTATTTT.

The chain joins TRBV5-1 to TRBJ1-2; D possibly corresponds to TRBD1 (6 bases). V gave up 0 bases and J gave up 1 base, with 10 bases separating them. CDR3 length equals 15 residues. In germline, CDR1 is SGHRS, CDR2 YFSETQ. CDR3 bases: TGCGCCAGCAGCTTGGGCGGACAGCTTAACTATGGCTACACCTTC. Amino acid sequence: CASSLGGQLNYGYTF.

The chain couples TRBV9 to TRBJ2-7; TRBD1 matches at 12 bases. Germline loops: CDR1 SGDLS, CDR2 YYNGEE. Trimming took 4 bases from V and 4 from J; bases not matched to a gene: 9. The CDR3 totals 16 residues. This chain's CDR3 is CASSLGGTGGRYEQYF. The CDR3 DNA follows: TGTGCCAGCAGCCTTGGAGGGACAGGGGGCCGTTACGAGCAGTACTTC.